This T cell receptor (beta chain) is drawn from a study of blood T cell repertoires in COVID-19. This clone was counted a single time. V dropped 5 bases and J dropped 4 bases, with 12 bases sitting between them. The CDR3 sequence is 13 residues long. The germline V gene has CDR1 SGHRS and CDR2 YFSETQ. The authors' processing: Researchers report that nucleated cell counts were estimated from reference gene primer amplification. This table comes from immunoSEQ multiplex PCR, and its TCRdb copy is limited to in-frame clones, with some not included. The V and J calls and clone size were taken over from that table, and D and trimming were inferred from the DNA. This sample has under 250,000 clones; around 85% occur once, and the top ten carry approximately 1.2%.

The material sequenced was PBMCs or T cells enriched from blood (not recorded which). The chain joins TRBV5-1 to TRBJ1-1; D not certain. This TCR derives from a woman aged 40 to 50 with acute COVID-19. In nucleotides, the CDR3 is TGCGCCAGCAGTCCTGAGACTGGCACTGAAGCTTTCTTT. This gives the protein CASSPETGTEAFF.